The clone carrying this TCR beta chain was detected many times. The junction and the germline gene differ at one end; a read error may be behind it. Unique molecular identifiers were incorporated during preparation of the TCRbeta library. MiXCR was run by TCRdb on the PCR reads, yielding one entry per CDR3 protein. This table has about 610,000 distinct CDR3 sequences, roughly a tenth appearing once. The CDR3 sequence is 15 residues long. This sample stems from a study of T-cell reconstitution after alpha-beta-depleted transplantation in children. This TCR came from a human donor who donated a stem cell graft to a child with acute myeloid leukemia. The starting material was PBMCs from the stem cell graft donor, obtained from the stem cell graft. V gene TRBV12-3 or TRBV12-4 combines with J gene TRBJ2-1; 8 positions agree with TRBD1. In DNA form, the CDR3 reads TGTGCCAGCAGCTTAGGACAGGGTGCGGGTAATGAGCAGTTCTTC. The encoded protein is CASSLGQGAGNEQFF.